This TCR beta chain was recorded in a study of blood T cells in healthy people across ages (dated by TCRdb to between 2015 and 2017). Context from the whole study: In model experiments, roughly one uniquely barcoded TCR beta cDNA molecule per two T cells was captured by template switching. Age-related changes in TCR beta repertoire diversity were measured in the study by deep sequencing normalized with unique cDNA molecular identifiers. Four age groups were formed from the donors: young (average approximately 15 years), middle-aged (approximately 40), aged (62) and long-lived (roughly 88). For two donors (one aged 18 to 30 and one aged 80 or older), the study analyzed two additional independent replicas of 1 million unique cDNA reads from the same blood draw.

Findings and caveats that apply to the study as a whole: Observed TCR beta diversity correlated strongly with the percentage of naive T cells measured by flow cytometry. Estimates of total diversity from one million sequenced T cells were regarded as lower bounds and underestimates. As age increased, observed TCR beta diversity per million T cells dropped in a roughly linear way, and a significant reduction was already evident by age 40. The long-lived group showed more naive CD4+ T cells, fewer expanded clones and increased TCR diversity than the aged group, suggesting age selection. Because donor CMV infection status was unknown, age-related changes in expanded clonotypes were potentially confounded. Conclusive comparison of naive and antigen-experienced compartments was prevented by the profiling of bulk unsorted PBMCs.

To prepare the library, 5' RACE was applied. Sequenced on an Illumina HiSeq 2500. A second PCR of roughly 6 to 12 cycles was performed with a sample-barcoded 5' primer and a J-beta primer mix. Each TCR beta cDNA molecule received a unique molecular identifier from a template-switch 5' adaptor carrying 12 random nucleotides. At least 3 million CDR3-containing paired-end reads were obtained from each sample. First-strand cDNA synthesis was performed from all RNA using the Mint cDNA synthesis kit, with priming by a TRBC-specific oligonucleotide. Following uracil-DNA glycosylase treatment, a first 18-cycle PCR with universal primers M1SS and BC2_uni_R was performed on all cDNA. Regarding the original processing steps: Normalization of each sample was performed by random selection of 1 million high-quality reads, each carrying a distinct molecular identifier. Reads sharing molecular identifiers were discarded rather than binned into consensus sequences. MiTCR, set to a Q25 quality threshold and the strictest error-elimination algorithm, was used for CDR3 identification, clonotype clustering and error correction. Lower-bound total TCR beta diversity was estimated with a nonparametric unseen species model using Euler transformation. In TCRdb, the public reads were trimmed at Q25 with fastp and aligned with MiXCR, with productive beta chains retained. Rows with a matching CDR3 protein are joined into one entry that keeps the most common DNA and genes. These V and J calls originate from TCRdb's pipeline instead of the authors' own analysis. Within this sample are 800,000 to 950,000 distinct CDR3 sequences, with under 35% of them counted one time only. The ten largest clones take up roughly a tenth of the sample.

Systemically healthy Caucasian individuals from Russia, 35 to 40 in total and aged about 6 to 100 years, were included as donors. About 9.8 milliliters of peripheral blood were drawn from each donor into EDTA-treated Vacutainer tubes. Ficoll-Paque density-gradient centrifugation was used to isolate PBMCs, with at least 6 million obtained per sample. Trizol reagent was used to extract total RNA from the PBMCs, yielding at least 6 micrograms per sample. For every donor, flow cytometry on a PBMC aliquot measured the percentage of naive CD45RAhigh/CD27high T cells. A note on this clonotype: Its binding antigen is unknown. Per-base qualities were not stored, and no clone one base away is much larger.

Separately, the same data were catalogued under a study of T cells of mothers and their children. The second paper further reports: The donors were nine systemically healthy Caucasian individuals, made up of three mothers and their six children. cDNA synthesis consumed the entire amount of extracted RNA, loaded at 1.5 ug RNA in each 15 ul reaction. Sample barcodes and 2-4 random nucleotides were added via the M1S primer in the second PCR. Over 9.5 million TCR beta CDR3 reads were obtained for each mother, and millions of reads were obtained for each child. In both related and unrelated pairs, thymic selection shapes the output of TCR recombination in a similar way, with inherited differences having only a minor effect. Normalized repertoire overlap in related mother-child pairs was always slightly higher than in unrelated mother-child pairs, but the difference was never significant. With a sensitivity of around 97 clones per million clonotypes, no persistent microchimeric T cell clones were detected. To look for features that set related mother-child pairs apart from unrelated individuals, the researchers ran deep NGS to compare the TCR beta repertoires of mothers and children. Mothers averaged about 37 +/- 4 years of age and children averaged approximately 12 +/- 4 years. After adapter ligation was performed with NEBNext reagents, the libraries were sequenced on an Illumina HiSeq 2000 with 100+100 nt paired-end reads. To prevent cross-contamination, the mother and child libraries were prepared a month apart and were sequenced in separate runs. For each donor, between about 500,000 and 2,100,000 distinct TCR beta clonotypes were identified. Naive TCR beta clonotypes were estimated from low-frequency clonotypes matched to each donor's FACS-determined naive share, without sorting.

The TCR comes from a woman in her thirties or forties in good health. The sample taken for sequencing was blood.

The nucleotide sequence reads TGTGCCTGGAGTTTTTGGGGTAGGGCGGCGGATCAGCCCCAGCATTTT. Protein translation: CAWSFWGRAADQPQHF. This sequence uses TRBV30 and TRBJ1-5; the D gene is unclear. CDR1 is given as GTSNPN and CDR2 as SVGIG, both from the germline V gene (reference sequence). The CDR3 contains 16 residues, cysteine and phenylalanine counted. Only the CDR3 part of the read is kept: 48 bases, read in frame from the first base. The germline ends are 19 bases apart after V is trimmed by 2 bases and J by 5 bases.